The sequence of this T cell receptor beta chain was determined in a study of T cells in pancreatic ductal adenocarcinoma. Overall study findings and caveats: Tumors hold more CD45RO+ effector T cells, which may bias toward lower diversity. This surgical cohort overrepresents the minority presenting with early-stage disease. Tumor samples had fewer productive templates and approximately 8-fold fewer unique clonotypes than blood. Blood clonality (around 0.072) did not differ significantly from tumor (about 0.12).

The length of the CDR3 is 15 residues. V was clipped by 5 bases and J by 7 bases; unmatched bases: 10. From germline, CDR1 is LNHDA and CDR2 SQIVND (reference sequence). The selected patients with pancreatic ductal adenocarcinoma had surgery but no neoadjuvant therapy. Only in-frame clones appear in the TCRdb table, and some are missing; sequencing was by immunoSEQ multiplex PCR. The sample has tens of thousands of clones, about 92% seen once; the top ten hold 2.2%. With regard to this clone: Its antigen is not identified.

The sequence derives from a human donor with pancreatic ductal adenocarcinoma. The sequenced material came from PBMCs. The chain recombines TRBV19 with TRBJ2-1, with TRBD1 matching over 8 bases. The CDR3 reads CASSVGTGRVNEQFF. CDR3 nucleotides: TGTGCCAGTAGTGTCGGGACAGGCCGTGTGAATGAGCAGTTCTTC.